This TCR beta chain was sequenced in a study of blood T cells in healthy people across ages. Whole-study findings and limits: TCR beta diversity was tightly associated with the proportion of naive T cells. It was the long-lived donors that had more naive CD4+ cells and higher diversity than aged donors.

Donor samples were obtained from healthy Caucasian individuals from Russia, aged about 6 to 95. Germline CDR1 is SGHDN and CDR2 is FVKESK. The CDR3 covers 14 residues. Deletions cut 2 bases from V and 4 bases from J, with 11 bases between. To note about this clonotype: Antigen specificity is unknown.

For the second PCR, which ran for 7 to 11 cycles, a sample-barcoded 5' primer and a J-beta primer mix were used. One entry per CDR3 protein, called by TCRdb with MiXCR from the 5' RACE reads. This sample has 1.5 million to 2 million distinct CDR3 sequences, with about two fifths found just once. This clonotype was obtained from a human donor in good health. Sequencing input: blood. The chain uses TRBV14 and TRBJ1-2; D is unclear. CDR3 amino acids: CASSQNSGRYGYTF. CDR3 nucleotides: TGTGCCAGCAGCCAAAACAGCGGGCGCTATGGCTACACCTTC.